One sample yielded the 4 T cell receptor beta chains listed below, sequenced in a study of T cell repertoires in cytomegalovirus infection. TCRdb reprocessed the reads with MiXCR, giving one entry per CDR3 protein. The data contain around 140,000 distinct CDR3 sequences, 5.5% to 7% of them seen just once; the ten biggest clones take up about 20%. What was sequenced was PBMCs. The source of these receptors is a human donor in good health (CMV status not recorded). Some clones in this sample may be carry-over from other donors' samples.

This clonotype was seen many times. This chain links TRBV12-5 with TRBJ1-1, with D maybe TRBD1 (5 bases). The V and J ends lost 5 bases and 1 base respectively, with 11 bases between them. There are 14 residues in the CDR3. Germline lookup yields CDR1 LGHNT and CDR2 FRNRAP. CDR3 protein: CASGRGAANTEAFF. DNA of the CDR3: TGTGCTAGTGGTCGAGGGGCGGCGAACACTGAAGCTTTCTTT. The variable domain in full, with the rest retrieved from reference TRBV12-5 and TRBJ1-1, is DARVTQTPRHKVTEMGQEVTMRCQPILGHNTVFWYRQTMMQGLELLAYFRNRAPLDDSGMPKDRFSAEMPDATLATLKIQPSEPRDSAVYFCASGRGAANTEAFFGQGTRLTVV.

This clonotype was recorded at least ten times. The rearrangement links TRBV27 to TRBJ2-7; TRBD1 agrees at 12 bases. V was clipped by 5 bases and J by 1 base; unmatched bases: 6. Germline lookup yields CDR1 MNHEY and CDR2 SMNVEV (reference sequence). This CDR3 contains 16 residues. The CDR3 DNA reads TGTGCCAGCAGTCACCGGGACAGGGGGCGATCCTACGAGCAGTACTTC. It specifies CASSHRDRGRSYEQYF.

This clonotype was picked up many times. The chain uses TRBV2 and TRBJ1-6; D is undetermined. V dropped 4 bases and J dropped 7 bases, with 17 bases sitting between them. CDR1 SNHLY and CDR2 FYNNEI come from the germline V gene. The CDR3 consists of 16 residues. CDR3 DNA: TGTGCCAGCAGTGGCGAGGGCATGGCAGCCAATTCACCCCTCCACTTT. Protein sequence: CASSGEGMAANSPLHF.

At least ten counts were recorded for this clonotype. This chain joins TRBV28 and TRBJ1-3, with 9 bases aligning to TRBD1. The CDR3 runs to 14 residues. CDR1 is MDHEN and CDR2 is SYDVKM in the germline V gene. Unmatched junction bases numbered 4, after V lost 6 bases and J lost 4 bases. In nucleotides, the CDR3 is TGTGCCAGCAGCCGTACAGGGGGCGGAAACACCATATATTTT. Amino acids: CASSRTGGGNTIYF.